The rows below give T cell receptor beta chains drawn from one sample of a study of cytomegalovirus exposure and HLA in healthy donors. TCRdb's table, derived via immunoSEQ multiplex PCR, lists solely in-frame clones and lacks some. The sample includes tens of thousands of clones, more than 80% of them seen just once. Sequencing was performed on PBMCs. These receptors all come from a woman between 25 and 40 years old in good health and CMV-seronegative. Each CDR3 is given with its conserved first and last residue. The D gene is left open where the match is weak. Some rows have no size entry. The others give once, few or many, or a class for an expanded clone.

v_call: TRBV10-3
clone_size: -
j_call: TRBJ2-7
d_call: -
cdr3_length: 13
cdr3_nt: TGTGCCACCGTGACAGGATATGGGCACGAGCAGTACTTC
cdr3_aa: CATVTGYGHEQYF

v_call: TRBV6-5
clone_size: -
j_call: TRBJ2-7
d_call: -
cdr3_length: 12
cdr3_nt: TGTGCCAGCAAGCAGGGTACCTACGAGCAGTACTTC
cdr3_aa: CASKQGTYEQYF

v_call: TRBV2
clone_size: -
j_call: TRBJ2-2
d_call: -
cdr3_length: 15
cdr3_nt: TGTGCCAGCAGTCCGGACACGGCAGGGACCGGGGAGCTGTTTTTT
cdr3_aa: CASSPDTAGTGELFF

v_call: TRBV27
clone_size: -
j_call: TRBJ1-1
d_call: -
cdr3_length: 15
cdr3_nt: TGTGCCAGCAGTTTAGTCATAACAGGGATCGCTGAAGCTTTCTTT
cdr3_aa: CASSLVITGIAEAFF

v_call: TRBV5-4
clone_size: -
j_call: TRBJ1-2
d_call: TRBD1
cdr3_length: 20
cdr3_nt: TGTGCCAGCAGCTACCAAGGACAGGCCCGGGGATTCAACCTTAACTATGGCTACACCTTC
cdr3_aa: CASSYQGQARGFNLNYGYTF

v_call: TRBV18
clone_size: once
j_call: TRBJ1-2
d_call: -
cdr3_length: 15
cdr3_nt: TGTGCCAGCTCAGTCGGCAGGGGCCCAGAGTATGGCTACACCTTC
cdr3_aa: CASSVGRGPEYGYTF

v_call: TRBV19
clone_size: few
j_call: TRBJ1-1
d_call: TRBD1
cdr3_length: 14
cdr3_nt: TGTGCCAGTAGTCTCCGGACAGGGCAAACTGAAGCTTTCTTT
cdr3_aa: CASSLRTGQTEAFF

v_call: TRBV7-9
clone_size: -
j_call: TRBJ2-3
d_call: -
cdr3_length: 17
cdr3_nt: TGTGCCAGCAGGGGACGTCGGGGACTGATTAGCACAGATACGCAGTATTTT
cdr3_aa: CASRGRRGLISTDTQYF

v_call: TRBV30
clone_size: few
j_call: TRBJ1-2
d_call: -
cdr3_length: 13
cdr3_nt: TGTGCCTGCACCGGACATACGGTCTGGGGCTACACCTTC
cdr3_aa: CACTGHTVWGYTF

v_call: TRBV6-6
clone_size: once
j_call: TRBJ2-2
d_call: TRBD2
cdr3_length: 15
cdr3_nt: TGTGCCAGCAACGTAGCGGGGGGGAACACCGGGGAGCTGTTTTTT
cdr3_aa: CASNVAGGNTGELFF

v_call: TRBV23-1
clone_size: -
j_call: TRBJ2-1
d_call: -
cdr3_length: 14
cdr3_nt: TGCGCCGCAAGGGACACCAGCTCCTACAATGAGCAGTTCTTC
cdr3_aa: CAARDTSSYNEQFF

v_call: TRBV11-3
clone_size: -
j_call: TRBJ2-3
d_call: -
cdr3_length: 14
cdr3_nt: TGTGCCAGCAGCTTAGGGGCTTTCACAGATACGCAGTATTTT
cdr3_aa: CASSLGAFTDTQYF

v_call: TRBV10-3
clone_size: -
j_call: TRBJ2-1
d_call: -
cdr3_length: 14
cdr3_nt: TGTGCCATCAGTGAGAGGACAGTCTACAATGAGCAGTTCTTC
cdr3_aa: CAISERTVYNEQFF

v_call: TRBV19
clone_size: few
j_call: TRBJ2-7
d_call: -
cdr3_length: 15
cdr3_nt: TGTGCCAGTAAAATGACAAGCTATTCTTCCTACGAGCAGTACTTC
cdr3_aa: CASKMTSYSSYEQYF

v_call: TRBV5-6
clone_size: -
j_call: TRBJ2-3
d_call: TRBD1
cdr3_length: 16
cdr3_nt: TGTGCCAGCAGCTTCCTGACAGGGGGCAGCACAGATACGCAGTATTTT
cdr3_aa: CASSFLTGGSTDTQYF

v_call: TRBV4-1
clone_size: -
j_call: TRBJ2-2
d_call: TRBD2
cdr3_length: 17
cdr3_nt: TGCGCCAGCAGCCACATGCCGCGGGGGGGTGGTATCGGGGAGCTGTTTTTT
cdr3_aa: CASSHMPRGGGIGELFF

v_call: TRBV7-9
clone_size: -
j_call: TRBJ2-7
d_call: -
cdr3_length: 14
cdr3_nt: TGTGCCAGCAGCTTAGCGCGGCTTAGCTACGAGCAGTACTTC
cdr3_aa: CASSLARLSYEQYF

v_call: TRBV5-1
clone_size: -
j_call: TRBJ2-1
d_call: -
cdr3_length: 12
cdr3_nt: TGCGCCAGCAGCTTACCCGGGAATGAGCAGTTCTTC
cdr3_aa: CASSLPGNEQFF

v_call: TRBV7-2
clone_size: -
j_call: TRBJ2-3
d_call: TRBD2
cdr3_length: 16
cdr3_nt: TGTGCCAGCAGCCCACAGCGGGGGGCATGGACAGATACGCAGTATTTT
cdr3_aa: CASSPQRGAWTDTQYF

v_call: TRBV5-4
clone_size: -
j_call: TRBJ2-2
d_call: -
cdr3_length: 17
cdr3_nt: TGTGCCAGCAGCTTGGGAGGGTTAGAGGCGGTTGCCGGGGAGCTGTTTTTT
cdr3_aa: CASSLGGLEAVAGELFF

v_call: TRBV5-4
clone_size: -
j_call: TRBJ1-1
d_call: TRBD1
cdr3_length: 14
cdr3_nt: TGTGCCAGCAGCTTGGCCCGGACAGGGCTCGAAGCTTTCTTT
cdr3_aa: CASSLARTGLEAFF

v_call: TRBV15
clone_size: -
j_call: TRBJ1-2
d_call: -
cdr3_length: 16
cdr3_nt: TGTGCCACCAGCAGAGATCAGGGGTTAGCCTACTATGGCTACACCTTC
cdr3_aa: CATSRDQGLAYYGYTF

v_call: TRBV6-1
clone_size: -
j_call: TRBJ2-1
d_call: TRBD1
cdr3_length: 14
cdr3_nt: TGTGCCAGCAGTGCCGGGACAGGTTACAATGAGCAGTTCTTC
cdr3_aa: CASSAGTGYNEQFF

v_call: TRBV7-7
clone_size: -
j_call: TRBJ2-2
d_call: -
cdr3_length: 14
cdr3_nt: TGTGCTAGCAGCCCAGAGCGGAATACCGGGGAGCTGTTTTTT
cdr3_aa: CASSPERNTGELFF

v_call: TRBV5-4
clone_size: -
j_call: TRBJ1-5
d_call: TRBD1
cdr3_length: 17
cdr3_nt: TGTGCCAGCAGCTTGGGACCGGACAGGGGTAGCAATCAGCCCCAGCATTTT
cdr3_aa: CASSLGPDRGSNQPQHF

v_call: TRBV5-6
clone_size: -
j_call: TRBJ2-5
d_call: TRBD1
cdr3_length: 15
cdr3_nt: TGTGCCAGCAGCTTGGGAGTCAGGACAGGAGAGACCCAGTACTTC
cdr3_aa: CASSLGVRTGETQYF

v_call: TRBV12-5
clone_size: -
j_call: TRBJ1-3
d_call: -
cdr3_length: 13
cdr3_nt: TGTGCTAGTGAGTTGGGGCAAGGAAACACCATATATTTT
cdr3_aa: CASELGQGNTIYF

v_call: TRBV6-1
clone_size: -
j_call: TRBJ1-2
d_call: -
cdr3_length: 15
cdr3_nt: TGTGCCAGCAGTGAAGGTTCGGGGGGTGGTTATGGCTACACCTTC
cdr3_aa: CASSEGSGGGYGYTF